This T cell receptor (beta chain) was found in a study of cytomegalovirus exposure and HLA in healthy donors. This CDR3 has 14 residues. The germline CDR1 and CDR2 sequences are MNHNS and SASEGT. With 6 bases clipped from V and 4 bases from J, the junction kept 8 bases outside the gene matches. This clone was counted once. Its antigen is currently unknown. With 60 Vbeta and 13 Jbeta primers, the PCR was carried out. Generated by immunoSEQ multiplex PCR, the TCRdb table keeps only in-frame clones and is missing some. The sample has approximately 180,000 clones, roughly four fifths seen once; the top ten hold 4.8%. Study-wide findings and caveats: The analysis excluded some indistinguishable V segments, including TRBV6-2 and TRBV6-3.

The source material was PBMCs. The V call is TRBV6-1, the J call TRBJ1-1; 7 bases are a match to TRBD1. The receptor was derived from a girl aged 10 to 17 in good health and CMV-seropositive. The CDR3 sequence is CASREQGFRTEAFF. The DNA of the CDR3 is TGTGCCAGCAGAGAACAGGGGTTTCGCACTGAAGCTTTCTTT.